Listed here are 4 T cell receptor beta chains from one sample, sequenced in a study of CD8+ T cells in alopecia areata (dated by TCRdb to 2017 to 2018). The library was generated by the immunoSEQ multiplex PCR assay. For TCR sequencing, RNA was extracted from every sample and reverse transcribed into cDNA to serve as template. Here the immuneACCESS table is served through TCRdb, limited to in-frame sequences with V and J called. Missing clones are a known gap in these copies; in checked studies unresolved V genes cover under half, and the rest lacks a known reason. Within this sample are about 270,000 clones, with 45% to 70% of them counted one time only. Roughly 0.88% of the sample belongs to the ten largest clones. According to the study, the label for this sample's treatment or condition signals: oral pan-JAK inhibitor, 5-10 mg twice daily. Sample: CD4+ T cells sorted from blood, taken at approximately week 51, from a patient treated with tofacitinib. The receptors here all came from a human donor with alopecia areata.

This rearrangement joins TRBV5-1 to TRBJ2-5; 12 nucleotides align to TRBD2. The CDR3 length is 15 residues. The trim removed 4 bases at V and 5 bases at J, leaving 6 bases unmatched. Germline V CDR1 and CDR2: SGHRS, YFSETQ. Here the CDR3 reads CASSLGTSGRETQYF. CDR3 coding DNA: TGCGCCAGCAGCCTGGGGACTAGCGGGCGGGAGACCCAGTACTTC. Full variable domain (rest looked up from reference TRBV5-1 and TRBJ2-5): KAGVTQTPRYLIKTRGQQVTLSCSPISGHRSVSWYQQTPGQGLQFLFEYFSETQRNKGNFPGRFSGRQFSNSRSEMNVSTLELGDSALYLCASSLGTSGRETQYFGPGTRLLVL.

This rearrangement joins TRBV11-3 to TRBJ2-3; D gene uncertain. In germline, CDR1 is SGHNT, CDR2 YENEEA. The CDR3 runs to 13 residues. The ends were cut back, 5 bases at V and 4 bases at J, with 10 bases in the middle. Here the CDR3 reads CASSLRTADTQYF. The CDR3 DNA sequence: TGTGCCAGCAGCCTACGGACGGCAGATACGCAGTATTTT.

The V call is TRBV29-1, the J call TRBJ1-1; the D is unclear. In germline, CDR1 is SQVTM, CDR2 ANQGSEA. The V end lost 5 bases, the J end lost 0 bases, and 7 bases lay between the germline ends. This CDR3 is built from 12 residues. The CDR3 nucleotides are TGCAGCGTTAAGCTCTTGAACACTGAAGCTTTCTTT. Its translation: CSVKLLNTEAFF.

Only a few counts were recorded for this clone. The CDR3 reads CSVGYNTGELFF. DNA for the CDR3: TGCAGCGTTGGGTATAACACCGGGGAGCTGTTTTTT. The genes are TRBV29-1 and TRBJ2-2; D uncertain. This CDR3 spans 12 amino acids. Germline CDR1 SQVTM, CDR2 ANQGSEA. The V end was cut by 4 bases, the J end by 2 bases, with 5 bases between.